These 16 T cell receptor beta chains share one sample of origin, sequenced in a study of cytomegalovirus exposure and HLA in healthy donors (dated 2017 in TCRdb). Library construction relied on the immunoSEQ multiplex PCR assay. A mixture of 60 forward primers for TCR Vbeta segments and 13 reverse primers for TCR Jbeta segments was used in the multiplex PCR. Entries here come from immuneACCESS through TCRdb and include only in-frame sequences with V and J called. Some clones fail to appear in such tables; in the studies checked, an unresolved V gene covers under half of the shortfall, and the cause of the remainder is unknown. This sample lists roughly 220,000 clones; roughly 80% were detected once. The ten largest clones add up to less than 3% of the sample. The material sequenced was PBMCs. The source is a woman aged 40 to 50 in good health and CMV-seronegative.

The J gene is TRBJ1-2, the V gene TRBV4-1; the D is unclear. CDR1 and CDR2 from the germline V gene are MGHRA and YSYEKL. This CDR3 region has 15 residues. The V gene lost 0 bases and the J gene lost 4 bases, with 12 bases spanning the gap. The CDR3 here is CASSQEVQQFYGYTF. Here the CDR3 DNA reads TGCGCCAGCAGCCAAGAAGTACAGCAATTCTATGGCTACACCTTC.

The V gene is TRBV18, the J gene TRBJ1-2; D gene unclear. From germline, CDR1 is KGHSH and CDR2 LQKENI. The CDR3 is 13 amino acids. V was shortened by 2 bases and J by 2 bases, with 6 bases between the two germline ends. The CDR3 region is CASSPNTNYGYTF. The CDR3, as DNA: TGTGCCAGCTCACCAAATACAAACTATGGCTACACCTTC.

The chain has TRBV27 and TRBJ1-4, with 9 bases that match TRBD1. J lost 7 bases, V lost 5 bases, and 5 bases had no gene match. The germline gives CDR1 MNHEY, CDR2 SMNVEV (reference sequence). The CDR3 is 14 residues long. The CDR3 is CASSPWTGAEKLFF. The CDR3 DNA sequence: TGTGCCAGCAGTCCCTGGACAGGGGCTGAAAAACTGTTTTTT.

The chain couples TRBV5-1 to TRBJ1-3, with 8 bases that match TRBD1. The CDR3 contains 17 residues. The J segment lost 1 base and the V segment lost 4 bases, leaving 10 bases of the junction unmatched. Germline V lookup: CDR1 SGHRS, CDR2 YFSETQ. CDR3 in DNA: TGCGCCAGCAGCGCCACAGGGGGGCCTCAGTCTGGAAACACCATATATTTT. The encoded protein is CASSATGGPQSGNTIYF. Combining the CDR3 with reference TRBV5-1 and TRBJ1-3 gives the whole variable domain KAGVTQTPRYLIKTRGQQVTLSCSPISGHRSVSWYQQTPGQGLQFLFEYFSETQRNKGNFPGRFSGRQFSNSRSEMNVSTLELGDSALYLCASSATGGPQSGNTIYFGEGSWLTVV.

As concerns this clone: The same CDR3 is also encoded by other DNA sequences in this sample. The genes are TRBV7-8 and TRBJ2-7, with D maybe TRBD2 (5 bases). Trimming left V 5 bases short and J 3 bases short, with 8 bases between. CDR3 length: 12 amino acids. Germline assignment: CDR1 SGHVS and CDR2 FQNEAQ. CDR3 coding DNA: TGTGCCAGCAGCCCCGCGGGCTACGAGCAGTACTTC. It codes for CASSPAGYEQYF.

The chain couples TRBV29-1 to TRBJ2-3, with 9 bases matching TRBD1. With V trimmed by 8 bases and J by 0 bases, 15 bases remained unmatched. Germline V gene data show CDR1 as SQVTM and CDR2 as ANQGSEA. The CDR3 spans 17 residues. The CDR3 bases are TGCAGCCTGAAAGGGGACAGGGTTTGGGGAAGCACAGATACGCAGTATTTT. It translates to CSLKGDRVWGSTDTQYF.

The chain recombines TRBV30 with TRBJ2-1, with 10 bases aligning to TRBD1. The CDR3 is 14 residues long. V dropped 0 bases and J dropped 6; count of bases not matched to a gene: 2. Per the germline V gene, CDR1 is GTSNPN and CDR2 is SVGIG (reference sequence). CDR3 DNA sequence: TGTGCCTGGAGTGTGGGGACAGGGGTCAATGAGCAGTTCTTC. It is translated as CAWSVGTGVNEQFF.

CDR3 nucleotides: TGCAGCGTTGAACAGGGGGCGAACACTGAAGCTTTCTTT. This sequence encodes CSVEQGANTEAFF. This chain connects TRBV29-1 to TRBJ1-1; 8 nucleotides align to TRBD1. This CDR3 comprises 13 residues. V lost 2 bases to trimming and J lost 1 base; unmatched junction nucleotides: 0. CDR1 SQVTM and CDR2 ANQGSEA come from the germline V gene.

This clone has only one observation. The sample carries other DNA sequences with the same CDR3. The chain carries TRBV30 and TRBJ2-7, with D maybe TRBD2 (6 bases). CDR3 size: 11 residues. Deletions cut 2 bases from V and 4 bases from J, with 6 bases between. Looked up from germline, CDR1 is GTSNPN and CDR2 is SVGIG (reference sequence). The CDR3 nucleotides are TGTGCCTGGAGTCGGGGGTACGAGCAGTACTTC. This translates into CAWSRGYEQYF.

In DNA form, the CDR3 reads TGTGCCAGCAGCTTCCGGACTAGCGGGGTCTACGAGCAGTACTTC. This codes for CASSFRTSGVYEQYF. The J gene is TRBJ2-7, the V gene TRBV5-6, with 12 bases lining up with TRBD2. The germline gives CDR1 SGHDT, CDR2 YYEEEE. Trimming removed 2 bases from V and 3 bases from J; junction bases left unmatched: 3. The CDR3 sequence is 15 residues long.

The gene calls are TRBV2 and TRBJ2-3, with TRBD2 as a possible D gene (5 bases). The V gene lost 6 bases and the J gene lost 2 bases, with 18 bases spanning the gap. The CDR3 has 16 residues. Germline V lookup: CDR1 SNHLY, CDR2 FYNNEI. The CDR3 here is CASRDAVSGPTDTQYF. CDR3 sequence (DNA): TGTGCCAGCAGGGACGCTGTCAGCGGCCCCACAGATACGCAGTATTTT.

This chain joins TRBV5-1 and TRBJ1-5, with 7 nucleotides matching TRBD1. Trimming at V came to 4 bases and at J to 5 bases, leaving 3 bases not matched to a gene. Germline V lookup: CDR1 SGHRS, CDR2 YFSETQ. CDR3 length equals 13 residues. The DNA of the CDR3 is TGCGCCAGCAGCCCAGGGGGGCATCAGCCCCAGCATTTT. This encodes CASSPGGHQPQHF. The entire variable domain, with the rest obtained from reference TRBV5-1 and TRBJ1-5, is as follows: KAGVTQTPRYLIKTRGQQVTLSCSPISGHRSVSWYQQTPGQGLQFLFEYFSETQRNKGNFPGRFSGRQFSNSRSEMNVSTLELGDSALYLCASSPGGHQPQHFGDGTRLSIL.

The rearrangement joins TRBV20-1 to TRBJ2-7; weak D call: TRBD1 (5 bases). V was pared by 6 bases and J by 2 bases, with 8 bases between. The CDR3 has 11 amino acids. CDR1 and CDR2 from the germline V gene are DFQATT and SNEGSKA (reference sequence). The CDR3 loop is CSAAGTYEQYF. The CDR3 DNA reads as TGCAGTGCCGCAGGGACCTACGAGCAGTACTTC.

This clone was detected only a few times. The gene calls are TRBV27 and TRBJ2-7; TRBD2 matches 11 bases. The CDR3 is 15 residues long. CDR1 and CDR2 (germline): MNHEY, SMNVEV (reference sequence). V gave up 5 bases and J gave up 2 bases; unmatched junction bases: 5. The CDR3 loop reads CASSPLAGGPYEQYF. The CDR3 nucleotides read TGTGCCAGCAGTCCCTTAGCGGGAGGGCCCTACGAGCAGTACTTC.

This CDR3 reads CASSLSWQGEAFF. The CDR3 bases are TGTGCCAGCAGCTTGTCGTGGCAGGGAGAAGCTTTCTTT. The chain couples TRBV5-8 to TRBJ1-1; D possibly corresponds to TRBD1 (5 bases). Germline V lookup: CDR1 SGHTS, CDR2 YDEGEE. The V and J ends lost 1 base and 8 bases respectively, with 12 bases between them. CDR3 length: 13 amino acids.

J is TRBJ1-2 and V is TRBV29-1, with 7 bases that match TRBD1. The CDR3 loop spans 14 amino acids. The germline V gene encodes CDR1 SQVTM and CDR2 ANQGSEA. V was clipped by 0 bases and J by 4 bases; unmatched bases: 5. This CDR3 is CSVEDTGVGYGYTF. The CDR3, as DNA: TGCAGCGTTGAAGACACAGGGGTCGGCTATGGCTACACCTTC.